This T cell receptor (beta chain) emerged from a study of T cells in localized non-small cell lung cancer. Notes on the study in general: In uninvolved adjacent lung, T cell clonality reached its highest value, exceeding tumor.

TCRdb's table, derived via immunoSEQ multiplex PCR, lists solely in-frame clones and lacks some. This table holds over 10,000 clones, roughly 27% found once. Per the germline V gene, CDR1 is SQVTM and CDR2 is ANQGSEA. V dropped 5 bases and J dropped 8 bases, with 18 bases sitting between them. The length of the CDR3 is 13 residues. This clone was seen only a few times. Its specificity is unknown. The material sequenced was lung tumor tissue, taken before any cancer treatment. The sequence came from a female donor over 55 with stage I lung adenocarcinoma. The chain is built from TRBV29-1 and TRBJ1-2; TRBD1 might be the D (6 bases). The CDR3 DNA is TGCAGCGTTCTAATAACAGGGTTGGGAGGCTACACCTTC. Amino acids: CSVLITGLGGYTF.